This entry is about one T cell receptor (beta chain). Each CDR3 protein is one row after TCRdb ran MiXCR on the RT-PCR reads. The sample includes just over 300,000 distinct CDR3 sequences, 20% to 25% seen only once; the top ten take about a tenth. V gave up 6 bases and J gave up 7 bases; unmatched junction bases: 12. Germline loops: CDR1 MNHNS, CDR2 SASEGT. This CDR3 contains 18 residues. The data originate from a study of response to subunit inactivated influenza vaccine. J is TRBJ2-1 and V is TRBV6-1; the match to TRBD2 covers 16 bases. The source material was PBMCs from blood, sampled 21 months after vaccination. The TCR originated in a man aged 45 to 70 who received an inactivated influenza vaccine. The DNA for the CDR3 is TGTGCCAGCAGCCCCGGGACTAGCGGGAGGGCCTACCCAAATGAGCAGTTCTTC. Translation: CASSPGTSGRAYPNEQFF.